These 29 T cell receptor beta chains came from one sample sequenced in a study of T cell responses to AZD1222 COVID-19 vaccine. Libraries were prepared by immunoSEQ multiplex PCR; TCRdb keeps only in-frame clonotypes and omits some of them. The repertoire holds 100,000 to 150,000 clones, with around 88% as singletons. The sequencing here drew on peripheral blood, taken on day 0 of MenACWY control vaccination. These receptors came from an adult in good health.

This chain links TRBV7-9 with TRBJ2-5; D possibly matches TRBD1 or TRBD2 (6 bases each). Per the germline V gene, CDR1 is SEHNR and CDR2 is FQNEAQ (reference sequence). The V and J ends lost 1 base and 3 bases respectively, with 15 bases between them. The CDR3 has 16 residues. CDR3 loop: CASSLVGGGGEETQYF. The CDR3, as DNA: TGTGCCAGCAGCTTAGTGGGGGGCGGAGGAGAAGAGACCCAGTACTTC. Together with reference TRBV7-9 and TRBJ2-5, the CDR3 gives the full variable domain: DTGVSQNPRHKITKRGQNVTFRCDPISEHNRLYWYRQTLGQGPEFLTYFQNEAQLEKSRLLSDRFSAERPKGSFSTLEIQRTEQGDSAMYLCASSLVGGGGEETQYFGPGTRLLVL.

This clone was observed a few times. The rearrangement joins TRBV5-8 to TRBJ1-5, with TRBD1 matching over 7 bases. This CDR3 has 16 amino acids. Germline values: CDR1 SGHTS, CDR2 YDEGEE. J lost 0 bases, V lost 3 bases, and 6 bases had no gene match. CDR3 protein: CASSSTGPGSNQPQHF. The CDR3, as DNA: TGTGCCAGCAGCTCGACAGGGCCTGGTAGCAATCAGCCCCAGCATTTT.

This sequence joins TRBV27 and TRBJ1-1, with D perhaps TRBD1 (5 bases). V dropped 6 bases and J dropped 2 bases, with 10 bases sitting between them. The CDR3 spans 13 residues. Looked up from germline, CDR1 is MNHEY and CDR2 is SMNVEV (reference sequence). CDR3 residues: CASRGTDNTEAFF. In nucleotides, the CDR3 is TGTGCCAGCAGAGGGACGGATAACACTGAAGCTTTCTTT.

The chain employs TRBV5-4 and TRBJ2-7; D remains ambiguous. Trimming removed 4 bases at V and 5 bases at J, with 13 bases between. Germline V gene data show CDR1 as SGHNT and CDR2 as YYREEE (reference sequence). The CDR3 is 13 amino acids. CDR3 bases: TGTGCCAGCAGCCCCCAGGAGTCGGACGAGCAGTACTTC. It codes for CASSPQESDEQYF.

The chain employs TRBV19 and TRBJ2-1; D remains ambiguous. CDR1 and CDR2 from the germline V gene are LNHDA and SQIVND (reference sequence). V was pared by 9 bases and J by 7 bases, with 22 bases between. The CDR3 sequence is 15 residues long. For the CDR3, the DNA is TGTGCCAGCTCCCCCCCCGTCCTCTTGCCGAATGAGCAGTTCTTC. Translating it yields CASSPPVLLPNEQFF. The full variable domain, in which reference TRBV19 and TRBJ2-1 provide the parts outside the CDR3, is DGGITQSPKYLFRKEGQNVTLSCEQNLNHDAMYWYRQDPGQGLRLIYYSQIVNDFQKGDIAEGYSVSREKKESFPLTVTSAQKNPTAFYLCASSPPVLLPNEQFFGPGTRLTVL.

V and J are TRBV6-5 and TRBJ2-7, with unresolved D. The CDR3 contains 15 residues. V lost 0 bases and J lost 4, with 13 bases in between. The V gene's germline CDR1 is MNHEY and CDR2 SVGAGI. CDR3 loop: CASSYSRYSPYEQYF. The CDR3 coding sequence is TGTGCCAGCAGTTACTCGCGATACTCCCCGTACGAGCAGTACTTC.

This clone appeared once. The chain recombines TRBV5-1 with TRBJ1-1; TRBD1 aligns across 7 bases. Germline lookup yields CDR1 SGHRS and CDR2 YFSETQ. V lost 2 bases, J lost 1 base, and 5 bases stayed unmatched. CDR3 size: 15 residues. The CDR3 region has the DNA TGCGCCAGCAGCTTACGGGGACAGCAGAACACTGAAGCTTTCTTT. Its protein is CASSLRGQQNTEAFF.

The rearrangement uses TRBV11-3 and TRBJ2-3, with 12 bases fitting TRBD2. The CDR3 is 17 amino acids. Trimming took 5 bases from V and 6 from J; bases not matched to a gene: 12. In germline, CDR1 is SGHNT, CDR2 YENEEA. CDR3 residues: CASSPRWLAGGLDTQYF. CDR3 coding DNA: TGTGCCAGCAGCCCCCGTTGGCTAGCGGGAGGGCTGGATACGCAGTATTTT.

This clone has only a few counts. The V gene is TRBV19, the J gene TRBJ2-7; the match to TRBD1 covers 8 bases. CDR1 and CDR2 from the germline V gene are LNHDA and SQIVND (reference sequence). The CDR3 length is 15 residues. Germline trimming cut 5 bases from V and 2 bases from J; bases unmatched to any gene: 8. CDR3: CASSVSGGLTYEQYF. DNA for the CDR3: TGTGCCAGTAGTGTATCAGGGGGCCTTACCTACGAGCAGTACTTC.

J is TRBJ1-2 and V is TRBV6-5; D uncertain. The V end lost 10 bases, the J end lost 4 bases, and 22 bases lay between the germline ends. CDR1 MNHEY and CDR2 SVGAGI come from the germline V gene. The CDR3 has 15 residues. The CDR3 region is CATAPMVRESYGYTF. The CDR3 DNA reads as TGTGCCACCGCACCGATGGTCAGAGAGAGCTATGGCTACACCTTC.

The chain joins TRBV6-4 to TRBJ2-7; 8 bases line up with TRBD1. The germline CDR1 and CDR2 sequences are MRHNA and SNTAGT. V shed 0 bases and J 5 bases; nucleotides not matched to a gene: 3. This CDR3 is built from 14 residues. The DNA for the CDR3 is TGTGCCAGCAGTGACTCGGACAGGGTCCACGAGCAGTACTTC. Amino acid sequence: CASSDSDRVHEQYF.

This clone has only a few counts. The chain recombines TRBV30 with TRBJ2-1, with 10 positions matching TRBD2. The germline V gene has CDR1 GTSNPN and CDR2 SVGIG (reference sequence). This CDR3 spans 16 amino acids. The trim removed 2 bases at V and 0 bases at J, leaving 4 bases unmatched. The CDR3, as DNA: TGTGCCTGGAGTCCCTCTAGCGGGAGCTCCTACAATGAGCAGTTCTTC. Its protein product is CAWSPSSGSSYNEQFF.

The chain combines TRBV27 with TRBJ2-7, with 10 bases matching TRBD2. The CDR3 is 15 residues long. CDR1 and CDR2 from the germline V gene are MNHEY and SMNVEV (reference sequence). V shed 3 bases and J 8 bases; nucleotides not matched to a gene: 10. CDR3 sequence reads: CASSLGLARSTKQYF. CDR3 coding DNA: TGTGCCAGCAGTTTGGGACTAGCGCGGTCTACGAAGCAGTACTTC.

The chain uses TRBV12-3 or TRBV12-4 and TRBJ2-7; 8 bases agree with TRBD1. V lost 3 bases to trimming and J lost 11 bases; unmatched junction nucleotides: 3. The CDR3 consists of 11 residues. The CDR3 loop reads CASSLGDRKYF. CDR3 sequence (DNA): TGTGCCAGCAGTTTGGGGGACAGGAAGTACTTC.

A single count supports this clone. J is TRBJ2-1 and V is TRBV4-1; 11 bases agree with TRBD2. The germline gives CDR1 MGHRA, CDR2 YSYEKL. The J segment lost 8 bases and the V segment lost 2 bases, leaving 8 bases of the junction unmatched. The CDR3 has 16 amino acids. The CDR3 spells CASSQPTSGSRDEQFF. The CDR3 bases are TGCGCCAGCAGCCAACCTACTAGCGGGAGTAGGGATGAGCAGTTCTTC.

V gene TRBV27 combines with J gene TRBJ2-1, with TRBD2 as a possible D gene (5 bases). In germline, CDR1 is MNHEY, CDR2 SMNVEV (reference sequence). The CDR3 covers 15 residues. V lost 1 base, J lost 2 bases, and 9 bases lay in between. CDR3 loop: CASSLWAEAYNEQFF. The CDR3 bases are TGTGCCAGCAGTTTATGGGCGGAGGCCTACAATGAGCAGTTCTTC.

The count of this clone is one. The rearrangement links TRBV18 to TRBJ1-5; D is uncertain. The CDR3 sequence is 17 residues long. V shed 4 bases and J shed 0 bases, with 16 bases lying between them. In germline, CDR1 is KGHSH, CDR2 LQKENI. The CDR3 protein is CASSLRPGDYSNQPQHF. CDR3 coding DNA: TGTGCCAGCTCACTACGACCGGGAGATTATAGCAATCAGCCCCAGCATTTT. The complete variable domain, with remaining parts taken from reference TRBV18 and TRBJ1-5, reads NAGVMQNPRHLVRRRGQEARLRCSPMKGHSHVYWYRQLPEEGLKFMVYLQKENIIDESGMPKERFSAEFPKEGPSILRIQQVVRGDSAAYFCASSLRPGDYSNQPQHFGDGTRLSIL.

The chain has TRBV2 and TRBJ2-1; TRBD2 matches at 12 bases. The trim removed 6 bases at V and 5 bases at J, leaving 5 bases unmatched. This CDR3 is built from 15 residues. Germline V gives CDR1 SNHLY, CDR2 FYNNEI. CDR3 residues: CASRVLAGGHNEQFF. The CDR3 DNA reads TGTGCCAGCAGGGTACTAGCGGGGGGTCACAATGAGCAGTTCTTC.

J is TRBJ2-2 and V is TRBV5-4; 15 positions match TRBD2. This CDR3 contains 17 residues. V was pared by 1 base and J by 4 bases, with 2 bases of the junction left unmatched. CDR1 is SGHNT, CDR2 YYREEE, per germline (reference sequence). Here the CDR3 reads CASSLRTSGRATGELFF. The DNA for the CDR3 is TGTGCCAGCAGCTTGCGGACTAGCGGGAGGGCCACCGGGGAGCTGTTTTTT.

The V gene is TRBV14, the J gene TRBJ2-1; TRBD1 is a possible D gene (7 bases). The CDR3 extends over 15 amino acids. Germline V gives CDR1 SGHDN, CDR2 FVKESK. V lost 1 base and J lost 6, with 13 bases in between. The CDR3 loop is CASSQGGTVFNEQFF. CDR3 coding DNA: TGTGCCAGCAGCCAAGGCGGGACAGTTTTCAATGAGCAGTTCTTC.

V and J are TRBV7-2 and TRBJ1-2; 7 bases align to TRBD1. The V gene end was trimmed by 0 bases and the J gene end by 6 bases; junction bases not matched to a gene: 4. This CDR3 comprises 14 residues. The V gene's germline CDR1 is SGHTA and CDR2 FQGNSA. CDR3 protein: CASSLAQQGNGYTF. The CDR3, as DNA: TGTGCCAGCAGCTTAGCACAACAGGGGAATGGCTACACCTTC.

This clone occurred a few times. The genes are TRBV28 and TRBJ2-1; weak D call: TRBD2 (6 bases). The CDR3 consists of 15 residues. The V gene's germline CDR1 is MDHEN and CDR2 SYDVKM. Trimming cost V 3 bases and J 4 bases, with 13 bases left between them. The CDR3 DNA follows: TGTGCCAGCAGTTTCTCCGGGGGAAGATACAATGAGCAGTTCTTC. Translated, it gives CASSFSGGRYNEQFF. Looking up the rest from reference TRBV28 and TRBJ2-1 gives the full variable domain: DVKVTQSSRYLVKRTGEKVFLECVQDMDHENMFWYRQDPGLGLRLIYFSYDVKMKEKGDIPEGYSVSREKKERFSLILESASTNQTSMYLCASSFSGGRYNEQFFGPGTRLTVL.

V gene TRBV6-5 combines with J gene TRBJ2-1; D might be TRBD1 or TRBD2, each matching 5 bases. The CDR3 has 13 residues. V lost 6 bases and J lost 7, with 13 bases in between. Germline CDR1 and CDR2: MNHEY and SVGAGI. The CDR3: CASRMDSGNEQFF. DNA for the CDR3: TGTGCCAGCAGGATGGACTCAGGGAATGAGCAGTTCTTC.

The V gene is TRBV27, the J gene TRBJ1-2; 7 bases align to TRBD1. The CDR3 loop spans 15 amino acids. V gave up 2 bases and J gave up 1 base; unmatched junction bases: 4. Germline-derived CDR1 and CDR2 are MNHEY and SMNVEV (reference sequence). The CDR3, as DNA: TGTGCCAGCAGTTTAATGTCAGGGGGTAACTATGGCTACACCTTC. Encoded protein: CASSLMSGGNYGYTF.

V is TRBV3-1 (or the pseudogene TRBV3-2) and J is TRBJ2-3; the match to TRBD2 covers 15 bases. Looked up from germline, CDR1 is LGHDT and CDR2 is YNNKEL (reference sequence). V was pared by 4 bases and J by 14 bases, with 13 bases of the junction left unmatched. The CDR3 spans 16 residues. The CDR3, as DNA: TGTGCCAGCAGCCCCTGGGGACTAGCGGGAGGAGGGTGGGGGTATTTT. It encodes CASSPWGLAGGGWGYF.

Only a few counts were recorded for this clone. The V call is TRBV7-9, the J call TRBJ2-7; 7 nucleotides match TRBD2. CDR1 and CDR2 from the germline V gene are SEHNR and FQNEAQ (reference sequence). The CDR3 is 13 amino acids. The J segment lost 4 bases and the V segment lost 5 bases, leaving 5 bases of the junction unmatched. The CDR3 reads CASSLGGRYEQYF. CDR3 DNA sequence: TGTGCCAGCAGCCTGGGGGGGAGGTACGAGCAGTACTTC. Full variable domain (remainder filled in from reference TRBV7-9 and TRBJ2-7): DTGVSQNPRHKITKRGQNVTFRCDPISEHNRLYWYRQTLGQGPEFLTYFQNEAQLEKSRLLSDRFSAERPKGSFSTLEIQRTEQGDSAMYLCASSLGGRYEQYFGPGTRLTVT.

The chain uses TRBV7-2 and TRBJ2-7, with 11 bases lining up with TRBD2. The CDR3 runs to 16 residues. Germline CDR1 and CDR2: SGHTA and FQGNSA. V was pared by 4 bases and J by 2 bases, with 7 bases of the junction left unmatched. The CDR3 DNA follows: TGTGCCAGCAGCTCATGGACTAGCGGGCGCACCTACGAGCAGTACTTC. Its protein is CASSSWTSGRTYEQYF.

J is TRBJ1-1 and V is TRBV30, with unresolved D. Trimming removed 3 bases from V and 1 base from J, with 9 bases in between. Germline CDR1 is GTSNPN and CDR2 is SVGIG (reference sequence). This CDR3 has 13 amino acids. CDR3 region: CAWREAGNTEAFF. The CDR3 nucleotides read TGTGCCTGGAGAGAGGCGGGGAACACTGAAGCTTTCTTT.

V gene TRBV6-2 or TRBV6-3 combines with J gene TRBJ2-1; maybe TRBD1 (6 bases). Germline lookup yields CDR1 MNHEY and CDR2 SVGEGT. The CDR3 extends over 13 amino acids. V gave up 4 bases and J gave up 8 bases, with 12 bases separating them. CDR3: CASSWGRLYEQFF. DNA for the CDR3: TGTGCCAGCAGTTGGGGGCGCCTCTATGAGCAGTTCTTC.